Sequencing of this TCR beta chain was carried out in a study of cytotoxic CD8 clonotypes in ibrutinib-treated CLL. This CDR3 region has 14 residues. V lost 4 bases and J 4 bases, leaving 11 bases between the germline ends. Germline CDR1 is SNHLY and CDR2 is FYNNEI. Target depth was 1 in 200,000 to 1 in 1 million T cells, about 10x per clonotype. Sequenced by immunoSEQ multiplex PCR; TCRdb stores in-frame clones only, minus some. The table shows approximately 45,000 clones, with 50% to 80% occurring only once. The input for sequencing was PBMCs, taken after 24 months of ibrutinib treatment. This chain links TRBV2 with TRBJ1-5; D is perhaps TRBD1 (6 bases). The source of this sequence is a human donor with chronic lymphocytic leukemia. In DNA, the CDR3 is TGTGCCAGCAGTGTGGGCAGGGGTAATCAGCCCCAGCATTTT. This translates into CASSVGRGNQPQHF.